The entry below gives a single TCR beta chain sequence along with its context. The sample belongs to a study of blood T cell repertoires in COVID-19. In the source study's methods: Amplified reference gene primers provided the basis for estimating nucleated cell counts. Some clones are missing from TCRdb's copy, which holds only in-frame ones; the method was immunoSEQ multiplex PCR. Clone size and the V and J calls come from that table; the DNA yielded D and trimming. The sample carries some 150,000 clones, approximately 80% recorded once. With 7 bases removed from V and 7 bases from J, the gap between germline ends came to 17 bases. The CDR3 consists of 14 residues. Germline-derived CDR1 and CDR2 are LNHDA and SQIVND (reference sequence).

The sequence was obtained from a human donor in a cohort sampled during active COVID-19. This chain connects TRBV19 to TRBJ2-1, with D possibly TRBD2 on 6 matching bases. The sequencing input was peripheral blood. CDR3 loop: CASNRATSRNEQFF. The DNA of the CDR3 is TGTGCCAGTAACCGGGCCACTAGCAGGAATGAGCAGTTCTTC.